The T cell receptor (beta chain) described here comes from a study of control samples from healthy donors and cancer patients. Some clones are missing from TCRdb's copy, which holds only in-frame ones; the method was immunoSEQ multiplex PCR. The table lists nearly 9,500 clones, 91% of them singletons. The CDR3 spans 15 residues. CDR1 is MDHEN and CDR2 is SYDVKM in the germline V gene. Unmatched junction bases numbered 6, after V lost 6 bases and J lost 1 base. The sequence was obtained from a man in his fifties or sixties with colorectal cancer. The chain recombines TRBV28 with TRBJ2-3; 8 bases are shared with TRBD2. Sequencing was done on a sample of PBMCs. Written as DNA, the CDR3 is TGTGCCAGCAGCCCGCGGGGGGCAGGCACAGATACGCAGTATTTT. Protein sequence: CASSPRGAGTDTQYF.